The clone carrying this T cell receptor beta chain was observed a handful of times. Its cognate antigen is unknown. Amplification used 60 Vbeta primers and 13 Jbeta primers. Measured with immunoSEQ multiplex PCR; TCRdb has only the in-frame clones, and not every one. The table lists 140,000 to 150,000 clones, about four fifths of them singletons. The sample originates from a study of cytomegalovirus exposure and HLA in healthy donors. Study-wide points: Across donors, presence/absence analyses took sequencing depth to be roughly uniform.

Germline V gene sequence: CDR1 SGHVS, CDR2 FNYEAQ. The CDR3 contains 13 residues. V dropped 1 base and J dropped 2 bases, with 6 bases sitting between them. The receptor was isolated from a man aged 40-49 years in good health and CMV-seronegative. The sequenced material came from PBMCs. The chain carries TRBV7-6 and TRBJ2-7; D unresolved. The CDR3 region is CASSLDKAYEQYF. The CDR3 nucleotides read TGTGCCAGCAGCTTAGACAAAGCCTACGAGCAGTACTTC.